This T cell receptor beta chain is from a study of shared clonotypes between healthy human individuals. This clone was seen at least ten times. Its antigen is not known. Trimming at V came to 10 bases and at J to 3 bases, leaving 3 bases not matched to a gene. This CDR3 spans 14 amino acids. Germline V gene data show CDR1 as MNHNS and CDR2 as SASEGT. Roughly 81 million PBMCs per unsorted sample were used for genomic DNA. Regarding the study as a whole: Sampling was confined to blood; repertoires within tissues likely differ.

About 28,000 T cell genomes, or about 300 ng DNA, went into replicate PCRs of unsorted PBMC. Bulk PBMC genomic DNA spanned ten immunoSEQ deep plates. The data were produced by immunoSEQ multiplex PCR, yet TCRdb's version contains in-frame clones alone and is incomplete. This sample has 500,000 to 650,000 clones, with roughly 79% found just once. Sequenced sample: PBMCs. The chain joins TRBV6-1 to TRBJ2-2, with 12 bases aligning to TRBD2. The source of this sequence is a woman aged 40 to 50 in good health. Some clones in this sample may be carry-over from other donors' samples. For the CDR3, the DNA is TGTGCCACCAGACTAGCGGGAGACACCGGGGAGCTGTTTTTT. Translated, it gives CATRLAGDTGELFF.